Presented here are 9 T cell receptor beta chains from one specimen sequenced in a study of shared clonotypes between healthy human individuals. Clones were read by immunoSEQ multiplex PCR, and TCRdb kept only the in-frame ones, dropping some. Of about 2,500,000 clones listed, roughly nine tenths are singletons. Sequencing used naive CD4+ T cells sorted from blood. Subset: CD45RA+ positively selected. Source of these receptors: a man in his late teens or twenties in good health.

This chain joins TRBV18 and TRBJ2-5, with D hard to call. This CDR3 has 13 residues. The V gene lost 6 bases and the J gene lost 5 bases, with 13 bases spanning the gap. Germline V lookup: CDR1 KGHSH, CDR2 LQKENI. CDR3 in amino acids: CASSRSSEETQYF. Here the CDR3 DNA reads TGTGCCAGCTCCCGATCCTCTGAGGAGACCCAGTACTTC.

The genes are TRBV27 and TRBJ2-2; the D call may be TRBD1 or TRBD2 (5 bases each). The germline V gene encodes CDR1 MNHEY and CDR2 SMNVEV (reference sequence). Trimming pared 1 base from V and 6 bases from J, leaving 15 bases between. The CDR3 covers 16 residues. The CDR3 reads CASSLYRGVGAGELFF. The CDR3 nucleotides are TGTGCCAGCAGTTTATATAGGGGAGTGGGGGCCGGGGAGCTGTTTTTT.

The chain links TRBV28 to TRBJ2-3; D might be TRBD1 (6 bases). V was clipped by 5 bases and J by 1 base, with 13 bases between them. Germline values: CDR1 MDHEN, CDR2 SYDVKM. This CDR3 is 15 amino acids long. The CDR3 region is CASSTQGIGTDTQYF. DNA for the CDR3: TGTGCCAGCAGTACACAGGGTATCGGCACAGATACGCAGTATTTT.

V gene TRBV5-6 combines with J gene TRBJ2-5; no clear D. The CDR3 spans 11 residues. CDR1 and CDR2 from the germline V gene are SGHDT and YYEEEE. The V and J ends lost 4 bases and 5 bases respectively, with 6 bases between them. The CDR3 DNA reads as TGTGCCAGCAGCGCGCGTGAGACCCAGTACTTC. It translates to CASSARETQYF.

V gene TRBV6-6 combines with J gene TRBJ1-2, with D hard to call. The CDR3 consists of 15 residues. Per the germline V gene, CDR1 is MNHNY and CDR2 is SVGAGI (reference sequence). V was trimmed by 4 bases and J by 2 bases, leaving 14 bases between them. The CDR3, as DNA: TGTGCCAGCAGTTCCCAAGACTTGGGGAACTATGGCTACACCTTC. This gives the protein CASSSQDLGNYGYTF.

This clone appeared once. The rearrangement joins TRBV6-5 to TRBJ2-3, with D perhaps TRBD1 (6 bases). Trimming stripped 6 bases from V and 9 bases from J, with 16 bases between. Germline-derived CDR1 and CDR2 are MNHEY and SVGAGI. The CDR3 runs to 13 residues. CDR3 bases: TGTGCCAGCAGAATGACAGGAGCCGGAACGCAGTATTTT. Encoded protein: CASRMTGAGTQYF.

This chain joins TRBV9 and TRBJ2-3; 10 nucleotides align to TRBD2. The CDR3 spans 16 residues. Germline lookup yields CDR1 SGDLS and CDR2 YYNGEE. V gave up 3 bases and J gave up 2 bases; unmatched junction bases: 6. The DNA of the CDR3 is TGTGCCAGCAGCGCAACTAGCGGGACTCCCACAGATACGCAGTATTTT. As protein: CASSATSGTPTDTQYF.

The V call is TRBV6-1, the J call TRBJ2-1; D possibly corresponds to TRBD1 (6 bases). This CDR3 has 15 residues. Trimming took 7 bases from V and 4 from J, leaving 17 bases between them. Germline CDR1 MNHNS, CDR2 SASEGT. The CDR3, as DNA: TGTGCCAGCACTCGAACCGGGACACCTTACAATGAGCAGTTCTTC. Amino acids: CASTRTGTPYNEQFF.

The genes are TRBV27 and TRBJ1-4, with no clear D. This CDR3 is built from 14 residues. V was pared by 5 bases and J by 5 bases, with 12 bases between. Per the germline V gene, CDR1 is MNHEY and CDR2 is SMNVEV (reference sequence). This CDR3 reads CASSGRWSNEKLFF. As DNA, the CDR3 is TGTGCCAGCAGTGGGCGATGGTCGAATGAAAAACTGTTTTTT. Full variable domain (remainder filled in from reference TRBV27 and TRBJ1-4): EAQVTQNPRYLITVTGKKLTVTCSQNMNHEYMSWYRQDPGLGLRQIYYSMNVEVTDKGDVPEGYKVSRKEKRNFPLILESPSPNQTSLYFCASSGRWSNEKLFFGSGTQLSVL.